This T cell receptor beta chain stems from a study of cytomegalovirus exposure and HLA in healthy donors. About the research overall: An early data release held 70 million to 90 million unique TCRs from HLA-typed donors. Broader study findings: Earlier findings revealed that most TCR beta V segments proved productive either about 87% or about 30% of the time. A later analysis found TCR association rates differed by HLA locus, highest for DRB1 and lowest for HLA-C.

For this clone: Its target is unknown.

In the PCR, 60 Vbeta and 13 Jbeta primers were used. Profiled with immunoSEQ multiplex PCR; TCRdb holds only in-frame clones, not every one. The sample consists of about 120,000 clones, roughly 78% of them appearing once. Trimming left V 2 bases short and J 12 bases short, with 11 bases between. Per germline, CDR1 SEHNR and CDR2 FQNEAQ (reference sequence). There are 12 residues in the CDR3. This clonotype was sampled from a woman aged 40 to 50 in good health and CMV-seronegative. Material for sequencing was PBMCs. The chain combines TRBV7-9 with TRBJ2-1, with D maybe TRBD2 (6 bases). CDR3 in amino acids: CASSLSGVGQFF. As DNA, the CDR3 is TGTGCCAGCAGCTTATCGGGGGTCGGGCAGTTCTTC.